The source of this T cell receptor beta chain is a study of T cells in Graves' hyperthyroidism and ophthalmopathy. At the level of the study: Peripheral blood was collected at initial diagnosis, before any treatment.

Regions amplified from RNA transcripts were the TCR beta CDR3 regions. Carried out on the TCR CDR3, a first-round RT-PCR used the HTBI primer set. Each CDR3 protein gets one entry after TCRdb re-called the multiplex PCR reads with MiXCR. The sample contains roughly 650,000 distinct CDR3 sequences, approximately 16% of which appear only once. CDR3 length: 13 residues. V was cut by 5 bases and J by 2 bases, with 7 bases left in between. The germline V gene has CDR1 MNHNS and CDR2 SASEGT. The sample comprised blood. The clonotype originates from a woman between 35 and 50 years old with Graves' ophthalmopathy. V and J are TRBV6-1 and TRBJ2-1; D call uncertain. Here the CDR3 DNA reads TGTGCCAGCAGTCCCGAAACCTACAATGAGCAGTTCTTC. Protein product: CASSPETYNEQFF.